One T cell receptor (beta chain) is described in this entry. Which antigen it targets is not known. The input lacks base qualities; no much larger clone sits a single base away. On a MiSeq, deep resolution sequencing aimed for a depth between 1 in 1 million and 1 in 200,000 T cells, with each clonotype covered around 9.2x on average. The immunoSEQ hsTCRB Kit was used to generate the TCR beta libraries. Under the source paper's analysis protocol: The data were analyzed with ImmunoSEQ Analyzer and ImmunoSEQ Data Assistant, and V, D and J gene assignments followed IMGT definitions. Clonality was computed as one minus normalized Shannon entropy of productive rearrangement frequencies, ranging from 0 to 1. Only overrepresented clonotypes making up at least 0.05% of the repertoire of each patient were included in the public clonotype analysis. Some twelve age-matched healthy donor repertoires from immuneACCESS were used as controls for clonality. The immuneACCESS repertoire file appears here via TCRdb, limited to in-frame rearrangements. These files lack a portion of the clones; in checked studies, under half of the deficit traces to unresolved V genes, and the cause of the others is not known. The DNA was the basis for D and trimming; V, J and clone size are from that table. The sample yields about 140,000 clones; 60% to 85% were counted once. The leading ten clones occupy around 30% of the sample.

The meaning of the sample's time point label: 12 months on ibrutinib. For TCR beta library preparation, around 2 micrograms of genomic DNA were isolated from cryopreserved PBMCs. Longitudinal blood samples from CLL patients on ibrutinib monotherapy underwent high-throughput TCR beta sequencing. The patients were enrolled in a single-center, open-label phase 2 trial of ibrutinib monotherapy. This entry belongs to a study of cytotoxic CD8 clonotypes in ibrutinib-treated CLL (dated by TCRdb to about 2021). Broadly, across the study: The cohort had 11 relapsed/refractory and more than 14 treatment-naive patients; 17 to 18 were IGHV unmutated. Responses were partial in 25 or so patients and complete in 2; after median around 68 months follow-up, about 14 stayed in remission and roughly twelve progressed. Response samples were taken after a median of approximately 12 months on treatment, ranging from 6 to 36 months. On average, each sample had roughly 260,000 productive templates and tens of thousands of productive rearrangements. Of the 80 to 95 participants in the trial, 25 to 30 had longitudinal samples available. Cryopreserved peripheral blood mononuclear cells were obtained prior to treatment, at the time of response, and at either disease progression or sustained remission. Every remission and progressive disease sample was obtained while ibrutinib was still being received by the patients. The study at large found these results: Public clonotypes were rare and either shrank or stayed stable during treatment, and the rise in clonality at ibrutinib response reflected expansion of private clonotypes. Sampling times were not matched between sustained-remission and progressing patients, and lymph node repertoires were not studied. Clonality increased at ibrutinib response, stayed stable in sustained remission, and fell back toward baseline at progression. Baseline clonality was found to be higher than that of age-matched healthy donors and was strongly correlated with circulating CD8+ T-cell counts.

Sequenced here: PBMCs, sampled after 12 months of ibrutinib treatment. This sequence originates from a human donor with chronic lymphocytic leukemia.

CDR3 reads: CASSSRVALQQETQYF. The sequence in DNA is TGTGCCAGCAGCTCCAGGGTGGCACTACAACAAGAGACCCAGTACTTC. Recombination joined TRBV11-1 with TRBJ2-5; TRBD1 is a possible D gene, resting on 5 matching bases. The CDR3 goes from the cysteine to the phenylalanine over 16 residues. Left in the record is the CDR3 DNA by itself, 48 bases read in frame from the first base. The germline V gene (reference sequence) gives CDR1 as SGHAT and CDR2 as FQDESV. V sheds 4 bases and J sheds 2 bases, leaving 17 bases between their ends. Outside the CDR3, residues come from the reference TRBV11-1 and TRBJ2-5 proteins, so the full variable domain is: EAEVAQSPRYKITEKSQAVAFWCDPISGHATLYWYRQILGQGPELLVQFQDESVVDDSQLPKDRFSAERLKGVDSTLKIQPAELGDSAMYLCASSSRVALQQETQYFGPGTRLLVL.